Below, 9 T cell receptor beta chains from the same sample are listed, as sequenced in a study of T cell responses to AZD1222 COVID-19 vaccine. Produced via immunoSEQ multiplex PCR; TCRdb's table is partial and in-frame only. The sample lists more than 150,000 clones; approximately 90% were seen once. Here the sequenced sample was peripheral blood, taken on day 0 of AZD1222 vaccination. Receptors originate from an adult in good health.

The V gene is TRBV28, the J gene TRBJ1-4, with TRBD1 identical over 7 bases. This CDR3 has 14 residues. The V segment lost 2 bases and the J segment 6 bases; nucleotides outside the gene matches: 3. From germline, CDR1 is MDHEN and CDR2 SYDVKM. The CDR3 is CASSLAQGDEKLFF. The CDR3 nucleotides read TGTGCCAGCAGTTTAGCGCAGGGGGATGAAAAACTGTTTTTT.

The gene calls are TRBV19 and TRBJ2-7; D is undetermined. Germline CDR1 is LNHDA and CDR2 is SQIVND (reference sequence). The CDR3 length is 14 residues. The V end was cut by 4 bases, the J end by 0 bases, with 10 bases between. This chain's CDR3 is CASSTSVSSYEQYF. The DNA of the CDR3 is TGTGCCAGTAGTACATCAGTCAGCTCCTACGAGCAGTACTTC.

The chain links TRBV28 to TRBJ1-2; 10 bases agree with TRBD1. The CDR3 length is 16 residues. Germline CDR1 is MDHEN and CDR2 is SYDVKM. Trimming cost V 5 bases and J 4 bases; bases outside gene matches: 10. CDR3 DNA sequence: TGTGCCAGCAGTATCCCCGGGACAGGGGCTTTCTATGGCTACACCTTC. As protein: CASSIPGTGAFYGYTF.

This clone was picked up a small number of times. The chain employs TRBV5-1 and TRBJ2-7; the D is unclear. V lost 2 bases, J lost 5 bases, and 2 bases lay in between. CDR3 length equals 10 residues. Germline lookup yields CDR1 SGHRS and CDR2 YFSETQ. The CDR3 DNA follows: TGCGCCAGCAGCTTACACGAGCAGTACTTC. It is translated as CASSLHEQYF.

The genes are TRBV6-5 and TRBJ1-3, with D perhaps TRBD1 (5 bases). The CDR3 covers 14 residues. Germline CDR1 MNHEY, CDR2 SVGAGI. The V and J ends lost 4 bases and 6 bases respectively, with 13 bases between them. This CDR3 is CASSFRGVENTIYF. The CDR3 region has the DNA TGTGCCAGCAGTTTCCGGGGGGTTGAAAACACCATATATTTT.

V is TRBV2 and J is TRBJ1-5; 9 nucleotides align to TRBD1. The germline CDR1 and CDR2 sequences are SNHLY and FYNNEI. This CDR3 region has 13 residues. J lost 14 bases, V lost 1 base, and 6 bases had no gene match. CDR3 DNA: TGTGCCAGCAGTGAAGAGGGGACAGGGCTAGAGCATTTT. Translation: CASSEEGTGLEHF.

V is TRBV19 and J is TRBJ1-5, with a possible D match to TRBD1 (6 bases). In germline, CDR1 is LNHDA, CDR2 SQIVND (reference sequence). The CDR3 has 15 amino acids. With 3 bases removed from V and 1 base from J, the gap between germline ends came to 10 bases. DNA for the CDR3: TGTGCCAGTAGTATTTCGGGGGCGAGCAATCAGCCCCAGCATTTT. Protein: CASSISGASNQPQHF. The full variable domain, in which reference TRBV19 and TRBJ1-5 provide the parts outside the CDR3, is DGGITQSPKYLFRKEGQNVTLSCEQNLNHDAMYWYRQDPGQGLRLIYYSQIVNDFQKGDIAEGYSVSREKKESFPLTVTSAQKNPTAFYLCASSISGASNQPQHFGDGTRLSIL.

The chain links TRBV6-1 to TRBJ2-7; 10 bases line up with TRBD1. The CDR3 is 15 amino acids. CDR1 and CDR2 from the germline V gene are MNHNS and SASEGT. With 2 bases clipped from V and 3 bases from J, the junction kept 4 bases outside the gene matches. The CDR3 DNA sequence: TGTGCCAGCAGTGAATTCGGGACAGGGGTCTACGAGCAGTACTTC. Encoded protein: CASSEFGTGVYEQYF.

CDR3: CASRALVASTDTQYF. For the CDR3, the DNA is TGTGCCAGCAGAGCCTTGGTAGCTAGCACAGATACGCAGTATTTT. The chain links TRBV7-9 to TRBJ2-3; D ambiguous. The CDR3 runs to 15 residues. Trimming took off 6 bases at V and 0 bases at J, with 13 bases between the two ends. Germline V lookup: CDR1 SEHNR, CDR2 FQNEAQ (reference sequence).